A single sample is the source of the 17 T cell receptor beta chains below, sequenced in a study of breast tumors, draining lymph nodes, adjacent tissues. TCRdb processed the multiplex PCR reads anew with MiXCR; each CDR3 protein has one entry. The sample carries 200,000 to 300,000 distinct CDR3 sequences, 30% recorded once. Samples came from axillary lymph nodes draining the breast cancer. The sample taken for sequencing was axillary lymph node tissue. All receptors come from a female donor with breast cancer. Some clones in this sample may be carry-over from other donors' samples.

In this sample, this clonotype turned up many times. DNA of the CDR3: TGCGCCAGCAGCCACGGGGAAGAGACCCAGTACTTC. This codes for CASSHGEETQYF. The chain recombines TRBV10-1 with TRBJ2-5; TRBD2 might be the D (5 bases). The CDR3 totals 12 residues. With 6 bases removed from V and 3 bases from J, the gap between germline ends came to 8 bases. Germline lookup yields CDR1 WNHNN and CDR2 SYGVQD (reference sequence).

This clonotype was detected only a few times. This CDR3 is CASSLPGTIAYEQYF. CDR3 sequence (DNA): TGTGCCAGCAGTTTACCAGGCACCATCGCCTACGAGCAGTACTTC. The rearrangement joins TRBV28 to TRBJ2-7; D ambiguous. CDR3 length equals 15 residues. V shed 2 bases and J shed 2 bases, with 13 bases lying between them. Looked up from germline, CDR1 is MDHEN and CDR2 is SYDVKM.

As regards this clonotype: This may be a read error, as it is one base from a much larger clone. The chain combines TRBV3-1 with TRBJ2-7, with D tentatively TRBD1 or TRBD2 (5 bases each). In germline, CDR1 is LGHDT, CDR2 YNNKEL (reference sequence). The CDR3 is 13 amino acids. CDR3 sequence reads: CANSQVDGAEQYF. The CDR3 DNA reads TGTGCCAACAGCCAAGTTGACGGGGCCGAGCAGTACTTC.

The V call is TRBV20-1, the J call TRBJ1-5; a possible D gene is TRBD1 (6 bases). Germline V gives CDR1 DFQATT, CDR2 SNEGSKA (reference sequence). The CDR3 sequence is 15 residues long. Trimming pared 1 base from V and 2 bases from J, leaving 12 bases between. The CDR3 reads CSARVGGLGNQPQHF. CDR3 nucleotides: TGCAGTGCTAGAGTAGGGGGTTTGGGCAATCAGCCCCAGCATTTT.

This clonotype was picked up many times. This chain uses TRBV7-9 with TRBJ2-1; TRBD2 matches at 9 bases. Germline CDR1 SEHNR, CDR2 FQNEAQ (reference sequence). V lost 0 bases, J lost 9 bases, and 6 bases stayed unmatched. The CDR3 contains 15 residues. This CDR3 reads CASSLAMGLAGEQFF. CDR3 DNA: TGTGCCAGCAGCTTAGCGATGGGACTAGCTGGTGAGCAGTTCTTC.

Notes on this clonotype: Mismatch with germline at one junction end may stem from a read error. The chain combines TRBV6-6 with TRBJ2-2, with D perhaps TRBD1 or TRBD2 (6 bases each). The CDR3 length is 17 residues. Germline-derived CDR1 and CDR2 are MNHNY and SVGAGI (reference sequence). This CDR3 reads CASSHSSGAYSTGELFF. The CDR3 DNA sequence: TGTGCCAGCAGTCACTCCTCGGGGGCGTATAGCACCGGGGAGCTGTTTTTT.

There are a few counts of this clonotype. This may be a read error: a much more frequent sequence differs by one nucleotide. This chain links TRBV12-3 or TRBV12-4 with TRBJ1-5; D might be TRBD1 (5 bases). CDR3 length: 15 residues. Trimming pared 3 bases from V and 6 bases from J, leaving 15 bases between. The DNA for the CDR3 is TGTGCCAGCAGTTTCCAGGGCTTGATCTCTCAGCCCCAGCATTTT. It encodes CASSFQGLISQPQHF.

This clonotype was counted between two and nine times. The chain uses TRBV28 and TRBJ1-2; the match to TRBD1 covers 7 bases. CDR1 MDHEN and CDR2 SYDVKM come from the germline V gene. Losses at the gene ends were 5 bases for V and 2 bases for J; bases not matched to a gene: 5. The CDR3 runs 14 residues. CDR3 sequence (DNA): TGTGCCAGCAGTACAGGGGCTACAAACTATGGCTACACCTTC. It encodes CASSTGATNYGYTF.

This clonotype has a count of ten or more. V and J are TRBV5-1 and TRBJ2-2; TRBD1 might be the D (5 bases). V lost 2 bases and J lost 3, with 8 bases in between. Per germline, CDR1 SGHRS and CDR2 YFSETQ. This CDR3 is built from 14 residues. The CDR3 here is CASSLGRDTGELFF. The CDR3 DNA reads as TGCGCCAGCAGCTTAGGCAGGGACACCGGGGAGCTGTTTTTT.

About this clonotype: Being one base from a much bigger clone, this may be a read error. In this CDR3 the conserved last residue, phenylalanine or tryptophan, is missing, so a read error is likely. This chain joins TRBV4-1 and TRBJ1-2; a possible D gene is TRBD1 (5 bases). V gave up 4 bases and J gave up 4 bases, with 16 bases separating them. The CDR3 sequence is 15 residues long. Germline V CDR1 and CDR2: MGHRA, YSYEKL. CDR3: CASSPPGRGTYGYTL. The CDR3 DNA follows: TGCGCCAGCAGCCCCCCTGGGCGGGGGACCTATGGCTACACCCTC.

Comments on this clonotype: The junction and the germline gene differ at one end; a read error may be behind it. The chain has TRBV5-6 and TRBJ2-3; D is possibly TRBD1 (5 bases). This CDR3 is 14 amino acids long. From germline, CDR1 is SGHDT and CDR2 YYEEEE. CDR3 nucleotide sequence: TGTGCCAGCAGCAAACTCAGGGCCACAGATACGCAGTATTTC. This codes for CASSKLRATDTQYF. Full variable domain (missing parts from reference TRBV5-6 and TRBJ2-3): DAGVTQSPTHLIKTRGQQVTLRCSPKSGHDTVSWYQQALGQGPQFIFQYYEEEERQRGNFPDRFSGHQFPNYSSELNVNALLLGDSALYLCASSKLRATDTQYFGPGTRLTVL.

In regard to this clonotype: A read error may explain this, as a much larger clone is one base away. The CDR3 ends on some other residue instead of the conserved phenylalanine or tryptophan, so this is likely a read error. This chain connects TRBV9 to TRBJ2-7; D is uncertain. Germline V CDR1 and CDR2: SGDLS, YYNGEE. The CDR3 covers 13 residues. The V and J ends lost 4 bases and 4 bases respectively, with 12 bases between them. The CDR3 loop reads CASSLDIGYEQYS. CDR3 in DNA: TGTGCCAGCAGCCTGGATATTGGTTACGAGCAGTACTCC.

This clonotype came up many times. The J gene is TRBJ2-2, the V gene TRBV7-3, with a possible D match to TRBD2 (6 bases). Germline values: CDR1 SGHTA, CDR2 FQGTGA. V was cut by 2 bases and J by 3 bases, with 13 bases left in between. The CDR3 contains 16 residues. CDR3 region: CASSLGRLDYTGELFF. The CDR3 DNA reads as TGTGCCAGCAGCTTAGGCCGACTAGATTACACCGGGGAGCTGTTTTTT.

This clonotype has a count of ten or more. V is TRBV29-1 and J is TRBJ2-3, with 14 bases identical to TRBD2. Germline V gene data show CDR1 as SQVTM and CDR2 as ANQGSEA. V shed 8 bases and J 5 bases; nucleotides not matched to a gene: 6. This CDR3 spans 14 amino acids. The CDR3 reads CSPRLAGGGDTQYF. DNA for the CDR3: TGCAGCCCCCGACTAGCGGGAGGGGGAGATACGCAGTATTTT.

There are many counts of this clonotype. The rearrangement joins TRBV12-3 or TRBV12-4 to TRBJ2-2, with 12 bases that match TRBD2. This CDR3 has 17 amino acids. V shed 2 bases and J 7 bases; nucleotides not matched to a gene: 8. The CDR3 loop reads CASSLYPGLAGHGELFF. The CDR3 nucleotides read TGTGCCAGCAGTTTATACCCGGGACTAGCGGGCCACGGGGAGCTGTTTTTT.

The chain uses TRBV7-9 and TRBJ2-5; 11 bases match TRBD2. V lost 0 bases, J lost 2 bases, and 2 bases stayed unmatched. The CDR3 is 16 residues long. The germline V gene encodes CDR1 SEHNR and CDR2 FQNEAQ (reference sequence). CDR3 bases: TGTGCCAGCAGCTTAGCACTAGCGGGAGCACAAGAGACCCAGTACTTC. This encodes CASSLALAGAQETQYF.

Concerning this clonotype itself: A read error may explain this, as a much larger clone is one base away. The chain recombines TRBV20-1 with TRBJ2-1, with 8 bases that match TRBD1. The germline CDR1 and CDR2 sequences are DFQATT and SNEGSKA (reference sequence). CDR3 length: 11 amino acids. The CDR3 sequence is CSARQGARQSF. The CDR3 DNA reads TGCAGTGCTCGTCAGGGGGCTCGCCAGTCCTTC.